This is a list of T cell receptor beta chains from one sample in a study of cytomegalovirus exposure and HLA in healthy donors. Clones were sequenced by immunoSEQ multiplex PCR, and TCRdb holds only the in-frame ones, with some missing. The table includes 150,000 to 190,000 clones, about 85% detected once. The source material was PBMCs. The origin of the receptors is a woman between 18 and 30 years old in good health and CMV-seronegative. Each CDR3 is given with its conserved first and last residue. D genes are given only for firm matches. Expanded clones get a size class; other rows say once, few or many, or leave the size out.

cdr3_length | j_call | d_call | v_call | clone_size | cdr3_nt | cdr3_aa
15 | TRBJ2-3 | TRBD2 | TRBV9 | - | TGTGCCAGCAGCGTAGCTAGCGGACGCACAGATACGCAGTATTTT | CASSVASGRTDTQYF
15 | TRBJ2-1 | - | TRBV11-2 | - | TGTGCCAGCAGATCGAGCGGATACTCCTACAATGAGCAGTTCTTC | CASRSSGYSYNEQFF
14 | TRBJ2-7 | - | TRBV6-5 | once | TGTGCCAGCAGTTACTCCCCGGGAACGGCCGAGCAGTACTTC | CASSYSPGTAEQYF
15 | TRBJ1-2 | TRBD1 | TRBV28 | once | TGTGCCAGCAGTTTGGGGACAGGGGGCCCCTATGGCTACACCTTC | CASSLGTGGPYGYTF
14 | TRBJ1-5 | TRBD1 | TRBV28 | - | TGTGCCAGCCTTATTGGCAGGGGGCACCCGGCCCAGCATTTT | CASLIGRGHPAQHF
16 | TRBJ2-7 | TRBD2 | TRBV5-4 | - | TGTGCCAGCAGCCCCGGACTAGCGCCCATTTCCTACGAGCAGTACTTC | CASSPGLAPISYEQYF
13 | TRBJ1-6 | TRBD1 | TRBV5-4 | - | TGTGCCAGCAGCCGGGACAGTAATTCACCCCTCCACTTT | CASSRDSNSPLHF
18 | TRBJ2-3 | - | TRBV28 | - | TGTGCCAGCAGTTCCGGACAGAGGGGGGGGCCTAGCACAGATACGCAGTATTTT | CASSSGQRGGPSTDTQYF
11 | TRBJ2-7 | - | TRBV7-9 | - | TGTGCCAGCAGCTTAGTCCGGGAGCAGTACTTC | CASSLVREQYF
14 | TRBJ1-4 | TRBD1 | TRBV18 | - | TGTGCCAGCTCCCCCCGGGACAGTAATGAAAAACTGTTTTTT | CASSPRDSNEKLFF
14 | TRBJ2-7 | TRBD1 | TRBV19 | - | TGTGCCAGTAGTCCCCGGACAGGGGGAAGCGAGCAGTACTTC | CASSPRTGGSEQYF
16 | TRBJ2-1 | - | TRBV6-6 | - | TGTGCCAGCAGCCTTACGGGCCGGGGGAACTACAATGAGCAGTTCTTC | CASSLTGRGNYNEQFF
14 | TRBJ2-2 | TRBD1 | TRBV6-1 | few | TGTGCCAGCAATCGGGACAGGGGGGCCGGGGAGCTGTTTTTT | CASNRDRGAGELFF
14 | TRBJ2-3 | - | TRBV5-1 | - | TGCGCCAGCAGCTTGGAGTTGCTGGGAGGCACGCAGTATTTT | CASSLELLGGTQYF
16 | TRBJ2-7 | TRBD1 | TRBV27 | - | TGTGCCAGCAGTTTAGCGCCCGGGACAGGGGCCTACGAGCAGTACTTC | CASSLAPGTGAYEQYF
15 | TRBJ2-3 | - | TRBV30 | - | TGTGCCTGGAATCCGGGCGGGCCTAGCACAGATACGCAGTATTTT | CAWNPGGPSTDTQYF
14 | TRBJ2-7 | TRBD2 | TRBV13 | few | TGTGCCAGCAGCCTGGGACTAGCGGGAGGCCGACCGTACTTC | CASSLGLAGGRPYF
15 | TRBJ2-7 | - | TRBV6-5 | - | TGTGCCAGCAGTCTTAGACAGGAACCCTCCTACGAGCAGTACTTC | CASSLRQEPSYEQYF
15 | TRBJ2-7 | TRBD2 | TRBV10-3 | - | TGTGCCATCAGGGGGACTAGCGGGAGCTCCTACGAGCAGTACTTC | CAIRGTSGSSYEQYF
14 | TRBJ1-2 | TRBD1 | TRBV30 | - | TGTGCCTGGGGGGGGGACAGGGGGGTGGACGGCTGCACCTTC | CAWGGDRGVDGCTF
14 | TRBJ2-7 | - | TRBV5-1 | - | TGCGCCAGCAGCTTGGACCGAGGGAACTACGAGCAGTACTTC | CASSLDRGNYEQYF
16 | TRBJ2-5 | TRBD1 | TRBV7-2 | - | TGTGCCAGCAGCACCCAACAGGGGGCGGGATGGGAGACCCAGTACTTC | CASSTQQGAGWETQYF
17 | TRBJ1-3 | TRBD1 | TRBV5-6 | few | TGTGCCAGCAGCTTGGCTCGGGACAGGGGTCCTGGAAACACCATATATTTT | CASSLARDRGPGNTIYF
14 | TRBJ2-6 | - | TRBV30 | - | TGTGCCTGGAAGGGGATCTCTGGGGCCAACGTCCTGACTTTC | CAWKGISGANVLTF
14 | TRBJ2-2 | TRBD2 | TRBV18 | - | TGTGCCAGCTCCCGACTAGCGGACACCGGGGAGCTGTTTTTT | CASSRLADTGELFF
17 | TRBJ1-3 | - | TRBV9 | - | TGTGCCAGCAGCGTAGCACCGTCAGGGCCTAAAGGAAACACCATATATTTT | CASSVAPSGPKGNTIYF
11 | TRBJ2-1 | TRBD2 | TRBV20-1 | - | TGCAGTGCCCCGGGGGGGGATGAGCAGTTCTTC | CSAPGGDEQFF
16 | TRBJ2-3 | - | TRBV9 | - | TGTGCCAGCAGCGTAGGATGGGGAGTCGGCACAGATACGCAGTATTTT | CASSVGWGVGTDTQYF
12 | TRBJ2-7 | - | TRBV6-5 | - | TGTGCCAGCAGTAAGCAGGGGTACGAGCAGTACTTC | CASSKQGYEQYF
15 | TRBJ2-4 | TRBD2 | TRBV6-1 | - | TGTGCCAGCAGTGTTCTTAGCGGGGGTAAAAACATTCAGTACTTC | CASSVLSGGKNIQYF
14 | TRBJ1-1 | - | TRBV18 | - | TGTGCCAGCTCACTACAGGACATGAACACTGAAGCTTTCTTT | CASSLQDMNTEAFF
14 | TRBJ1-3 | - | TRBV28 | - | TGTGCCAGCAGTTTCTCGGGCTCTGGAAACACCATATATTTT | CASSFSGSGNTIYF
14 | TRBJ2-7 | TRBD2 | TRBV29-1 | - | TGCAGCGTTGGGGGGACTAGCGGGGGGTACGAGCAGTACTTC | CSVGGTSGGYEQYF
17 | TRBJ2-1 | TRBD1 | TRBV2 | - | TGTGCCAGCAGTGAACTACCGGGACAGGAAAGAGACAATGAGCAGTTCTTC | CASSELPGQERDNEQFF
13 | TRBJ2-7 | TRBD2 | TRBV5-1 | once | TGCGCCAGCAGCCGCGGGACTAGGGACGAGCAGTACTTC | CASSRGTRDEQYF
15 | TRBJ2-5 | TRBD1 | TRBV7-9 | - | TGTGCCAGCAGCCAGGGGGACAGCTCGGTGGAGACCCAGTACTTC | CASSQGDSSVETQYF
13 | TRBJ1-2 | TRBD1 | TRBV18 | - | TGTGCCAGCTCACCCGACAGGGACTATGGCTACACCTTC | CASSPDRDYGYTF
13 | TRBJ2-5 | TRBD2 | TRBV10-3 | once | TGTGCCATCTGGGCGGGGGGCAGGGAGACCCAGTACTTC | CAIWAGGRETQYF
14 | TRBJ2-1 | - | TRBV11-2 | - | TGTGCCAGCGAGATGGACATCTCCTACAATGAGCAGTTCTTC | CASEMDISYNEQFF
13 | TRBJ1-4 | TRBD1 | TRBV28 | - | TGTGCCAGCAGGGACAGGGCCGATGGAAAACTGTTTTTT | CASRDRADGKLFF
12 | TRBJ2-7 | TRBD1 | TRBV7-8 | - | TGTGCCAGCAGCCGACAGGGGTACGAGCAGTACTTC | CASSRQGYEQYF